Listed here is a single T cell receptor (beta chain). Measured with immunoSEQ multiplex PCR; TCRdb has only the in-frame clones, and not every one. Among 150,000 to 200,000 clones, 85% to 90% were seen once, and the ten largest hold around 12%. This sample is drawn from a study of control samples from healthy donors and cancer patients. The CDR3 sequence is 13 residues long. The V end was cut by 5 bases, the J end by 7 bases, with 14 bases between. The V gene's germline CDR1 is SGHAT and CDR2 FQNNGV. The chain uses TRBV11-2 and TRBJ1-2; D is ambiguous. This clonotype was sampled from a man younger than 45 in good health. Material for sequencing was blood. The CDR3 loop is CASSPSGRIGYTF. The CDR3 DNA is TGTGCCAGCAGCCCCTCCGGACGTATTGGCTACACCTTC.